Listed below are T cell receptor beta chains from one sample, sequenced in a study of blood T cell repertoires in COVID-19. Sequencing was performed with immunoSEQ multiplex PCR; in TCRdb, only in-frame clones are kept and a portion is missing. In the table there are about 270,000 clones, roughly 86% of which are singletons. Sequencing was performed on PBMCs or T cells enriched from blood (not recorded which). The source of these receptors is a woman under 30 who had recovered from COVID-19. Each CDR3 is given with its conserved first and last residue. A D gene is named only where the DNA matches it firmly. Not every row has a clone size; where given, it reads once, few, many or a size class.

D: NA; V: TRBV19; J: TRBJ2-5; size: NA; CDR3: CASSIQAGAQETQYF; DNA: TGTGCCAGTAGTATCCAGGCGGGGGCCCAAGAGACCCAGTACTTC
D: NA; V: TRBV30; J: TRBJ1-2; size: once; CDR3: CAWSLAGNYGYTF; DNA: TGTGCCTGGAGCTTGGCCGGGAACTATGGCTACACCTTC
D: NA; V: TRBV7-2; J: TRBJ2-1; size: few; CDR3: CASKIAGIHEQFF; DNA: TGTGCCAGCAAAATCGCGGGAATCCATGAGCAGTTCTTC
D: TRBD2; V: TRBV9; J: TRBJ2-2; size: NA; CDR3: CASSSQGSGSPGELFF; DNA: TGTGCCAGCAGCTCCCAAGGTAGCGGGAGCCCCGGGGAGCTGTTTTTT
D: TRBD2; V: TRBV4-1; J: TRBJ2-7; size: NA; CDR3: CASSQLAGVGEQYF; DNA: TGCGCCAGCAGCCAACTAGCGGGAGTTGGCGAGCAGTACTTC
D: TRBD1; V: TRBV7-8; J: TRBJ1-5; size: NA; CDR3: CASSLAGQDNQPQHF; DNA: TGTGCCAGCAGCTTAGCGGGACAGGACAATCAGCCCCAGCATTTT
D: NA; V: TRBV11-2; J: TRBJ1-1; size: few; CDR3: CASQQVNQMNTEAFF; DNA: TGTGCCAGCCAGCAGGTCAATCAAATGAACACTGAAGCTTTCTTT
D: TRBD1; V: TRBV28; J: TRBJ2-7; size: NA; CDR3: CASNSGGAPYEQYF; DNA: TGTGCCAGCAATTCAGGGGGTGCCCCCTACGAGCAGTACTTC
D: TRBD1; V: TRBV28; J: TRBJ2-5; size: NA; CDR3: CATSGTGGAYQETQYF; DNA: TGTGCCACCTCCGGGACAGGGGGCGCGTACCAAGAGACCCAGTACTTC
D: NA; V: TRBV7-9; J: TRBJ1-1; size: NA; CDR3: CASSLTARGTEAFF; DNA: TGTGCCAGCAGCTTAACGGCCAGGGGAACTGAAGCTTTCTTT
D: NA; V: TRBV5-1; J: TRBJ1-2; size: NA; CDR3: CASSLRDTPGDGYTF; DNA: TGCGCCAGCAGCTTGCGGGACACGCCAGGCGATGGCTACACCTTC
D: NA; V: TRBV28; J: TRBJ2-3; size: NA; CDR3: CASSSADTQYF; DNA: TGTGCCAGCAGTTCCGCAGATACGCAGTATTTT